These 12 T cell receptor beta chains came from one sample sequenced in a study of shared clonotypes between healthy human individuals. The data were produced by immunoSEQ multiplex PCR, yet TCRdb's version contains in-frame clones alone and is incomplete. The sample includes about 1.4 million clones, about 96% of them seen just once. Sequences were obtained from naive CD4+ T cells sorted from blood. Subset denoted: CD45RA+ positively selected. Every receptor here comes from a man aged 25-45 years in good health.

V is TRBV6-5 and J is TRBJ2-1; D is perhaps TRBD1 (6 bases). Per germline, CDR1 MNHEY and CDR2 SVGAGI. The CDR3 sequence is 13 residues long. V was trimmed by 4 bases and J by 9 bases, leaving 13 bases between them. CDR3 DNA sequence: TGTGCCAGCAGTTCCACAGGGTCGGGTGAGCAGTTCTTC. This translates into CASSSTGSGEQFF.

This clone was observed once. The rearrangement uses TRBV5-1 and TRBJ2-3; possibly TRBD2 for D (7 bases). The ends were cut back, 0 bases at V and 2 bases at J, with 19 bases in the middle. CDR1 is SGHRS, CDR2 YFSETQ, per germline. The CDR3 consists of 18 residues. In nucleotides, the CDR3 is TGCGCCAGCAGCTTGGCCGTGACGGGGGGCCCAATCACAGATACGCAGTATTTT. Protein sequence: CASSLAVTGGPITDTQYF. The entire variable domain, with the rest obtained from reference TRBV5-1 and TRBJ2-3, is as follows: KAGVTQTPRYLIKTRGQQVTLSCSPISGHRSVSWYQQTPGQGLQFLFEYFSETQRNKGNFPGRFSGRQFSNSRSEMNVSTLELGDSALYLCASSLAVTGGPITDTQYFGPGTRLTVL.

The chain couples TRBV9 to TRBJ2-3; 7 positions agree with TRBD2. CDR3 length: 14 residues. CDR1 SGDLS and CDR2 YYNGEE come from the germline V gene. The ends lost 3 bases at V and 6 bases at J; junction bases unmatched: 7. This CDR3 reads CASSDGLVLDTQYF. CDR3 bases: TGTGCCAGCAGCGACGGACTAGTCTTGGATACGCAGTATTTT.

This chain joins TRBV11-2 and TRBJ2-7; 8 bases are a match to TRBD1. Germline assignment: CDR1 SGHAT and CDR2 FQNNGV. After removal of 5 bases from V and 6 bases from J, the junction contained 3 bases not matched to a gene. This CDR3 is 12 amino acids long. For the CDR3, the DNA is TGTGCCAGCAGCCCCAGGGGGCGCGAGCAGTACTTC. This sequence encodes CASSPRGREQYF.

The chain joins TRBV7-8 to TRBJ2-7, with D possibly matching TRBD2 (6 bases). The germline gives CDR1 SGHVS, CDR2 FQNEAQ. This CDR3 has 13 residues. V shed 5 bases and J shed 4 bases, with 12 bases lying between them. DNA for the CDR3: TGTGCCAGCAGCCACCCGGGACTTTACGAGCAGTACTTC. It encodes CASSHPGLYEQYF. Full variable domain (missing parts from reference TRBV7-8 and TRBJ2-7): GAGVSQSPRYKVAKRGQDVALRCDPISGHVSLFWYQQALGQGPEFLTYFQNEAQLDKSGLPSDRFFAERPEGSVSTLKIQRTQQEDSAVYLCASSHPGLYEQYFGPGTRLTVT.

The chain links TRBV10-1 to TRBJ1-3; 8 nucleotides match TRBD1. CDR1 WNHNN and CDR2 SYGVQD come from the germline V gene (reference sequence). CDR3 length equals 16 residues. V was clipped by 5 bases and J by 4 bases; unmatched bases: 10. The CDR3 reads CASSFGAGGFGNTIYF. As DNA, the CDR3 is TGCGCCAGCAGTTTCGGGGCAGGGGGCTTCGGAAACACCATATATTTT.

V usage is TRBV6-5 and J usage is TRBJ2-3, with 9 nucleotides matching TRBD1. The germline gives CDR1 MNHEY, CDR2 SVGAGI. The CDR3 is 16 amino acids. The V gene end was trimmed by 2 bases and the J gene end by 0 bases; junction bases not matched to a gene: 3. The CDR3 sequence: CASSYGDRVSTDTQYF. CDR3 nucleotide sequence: TGTGCCAGCAGTTACGGGGACAGGGTCAGCACAGATACGCAGTATTTT.

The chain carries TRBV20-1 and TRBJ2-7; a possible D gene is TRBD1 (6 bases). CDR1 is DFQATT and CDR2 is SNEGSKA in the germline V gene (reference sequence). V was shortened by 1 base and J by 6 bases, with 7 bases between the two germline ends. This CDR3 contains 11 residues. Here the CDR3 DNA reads TGCAGTGCTAGAGTCAGGGGCGAGCAGTACTTC. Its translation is CSARVRGEQYF.

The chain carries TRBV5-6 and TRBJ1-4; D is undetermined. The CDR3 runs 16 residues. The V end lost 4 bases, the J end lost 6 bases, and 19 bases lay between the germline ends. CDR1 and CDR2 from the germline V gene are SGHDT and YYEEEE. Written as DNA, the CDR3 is TGTGCCAGCAGCCCATTTGTAGAGCGGGAGGATGAAAAACTGTTTTTT. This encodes CASSPFVEREDEKLFF. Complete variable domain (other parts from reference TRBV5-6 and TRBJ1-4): DAGVTQSPTHLIKTRGQQVTLRCSPKSGHDTVSWYQQALGQGPQFIFQYYEEEERQRGNFPDRFSGHQFPNYSSELNVNALLLGDSALYLCASSPFVEREDEKLFFGSGTQLSVL.

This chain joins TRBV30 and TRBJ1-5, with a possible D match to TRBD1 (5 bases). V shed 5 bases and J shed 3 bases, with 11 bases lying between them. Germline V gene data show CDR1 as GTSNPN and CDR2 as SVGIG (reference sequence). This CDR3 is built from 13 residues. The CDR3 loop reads CAWGTDSNQPQHF. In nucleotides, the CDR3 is TGTGCCTGGGGGACGGACTCCAATCAGCCCCAGCATTTT.

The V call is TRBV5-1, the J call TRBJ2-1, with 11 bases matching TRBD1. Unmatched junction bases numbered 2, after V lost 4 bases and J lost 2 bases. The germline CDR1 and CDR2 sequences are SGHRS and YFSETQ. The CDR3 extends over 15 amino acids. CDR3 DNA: TGCGCCAGCAGCATGGGACAGGGGGCCTACAATGAGCAGTTCTTC. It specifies CASSMGQGAYNEQFF.

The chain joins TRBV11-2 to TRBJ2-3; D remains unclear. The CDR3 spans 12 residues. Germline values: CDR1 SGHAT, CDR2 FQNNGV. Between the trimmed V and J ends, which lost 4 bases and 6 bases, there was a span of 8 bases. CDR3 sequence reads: CASSSTGDTQYF. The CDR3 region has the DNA TGTGCCAGCAGCTCCACTGGGGATACGCAGTATTTT.